This T cell receptor beta chain was sequenced for a study of T-cell reconstitution after alpha-beta-depleted transplantation in children. Note on this clonotype: The antigen remains unidentified.

The germline CDR1 and CDR2 sequences are SGHRS and YFSETQ. Trimming pared 8 bases from V and 2 bases from J, leaving 13 bases between. The CDR3 has 14 residues. Study-level points and caveats: Several hundred expanded graft clones reportedly were the source of alpha-beta T cells about two months after transplant. Day-60 TCRbeta diversity that was high in some patients was derived from surviving recipient T cells and thymic progenitors.

Preparation of the TCRbeta library involved a method that used unique molecular identifiers. Via MiXCR, TCRdb re-called the PCR reads, giving one row per CDR3 protein. The sample consists of over 200,000 distinct CDR3 sequences, approximately 15% of them appearing once. This TCR was recovered from a male patient aged 2 to 10 who had a stem cell transplant for acute lymphoblastic leukemia, so the T cells may come from the graft donor. The starting material was PBMCs, mostly from graft donor cells, obtained 360 days after TCRalphabeta/CD19-depleted stem cell transplant. The chain employs TRBV5-1 and TRBJ2-2, with D perhaps TRBD1 (6 bases). CDR3 bases: TGCGCCAGTCTGGACAGACTAAACACCGGGGAGCTGTTTTTT. As protein: CASLDRLNTGELFF.